The 4 T cell receptor beta chains given below trace back to one sample, sequenced in a study of response to subunit inactivated influenza vaccine. TCRdb re-called the RT-PCR reads with MiXCR, one entry per CDR3 protein. This table has just under 550,000 distinct CDR3 sequences, under 30% appearing once. These data also featured in a second study, about T cells expressing NK-cell markers. Per that paper: The cDNA for TCR beta came from 5'RACE template switching with UMIs.

This specimen consisted of CD4+ T cells sorted from PBMCs, obtained approximately 12 days after vaccination. These receptor sequences come from a man over 45 who received an inactivated influenza vaccine.

The chain recombines TRBV4-3 with TRBJ2-1; D is possibly TRBD2 (6 bases). This CDR3 is 15 amino acids long. The V gene lost 0 bases and the J gene lost 4 bases, with 10 bases spanning the gap. The V gene's germline CDR1 is LGHNA and CDR2 YSLEER. The CDR3 reads CASSQDRRGYNEQFF. The CDR3 region has the DNA TGCGCCAGCAGCCAAGATAGACGGGGGTACAATGAGCAGTTCTTC.

The chain uses TRBV29-1 and TRBJ2-7; 7 bases line up with TRBD1. CDR1 and CDR2 (germline): SQVTM, ANQGSEA. This CDR3 has 11 amino acids. J lost 7 bases, V lost 4 bases, and 4 bases had no gene match. CDR3 DNA sequence: TGCAGCGTTGCTCAGGGGGAAGAGCAGTACTTC. Translation gives CSVAQGEEQYF.

The chain carries TRBV18 and TRBJ2-1; the D is unclear. V was trimmed by 2 bases and J by 2 bases, leaving 4 bases between them. The CDR3 length is 13 residues. Per the germline V gene, CDR1 is KGHSH and CDR2 is LQKENI. CDR3 loop: CASSPTPYNEQFF. In DNA form, the CDR3 reads TGTGCCAGCTCACCAACCCCCTACAATGAGCAGTTCTTC.

This clonotype has a handful of counts. The V and J genes are TRBV5-1 and TRBJ2-3, with 7 positions matching TRBD1. In germline, CDR1 is SGHRS, CDR2 YFSETQ. After removal of 2 bases from V and 4 bases from J, the junction contained 1 base not matched to a gene. This CDR3 has 13 amino acids. In DNA form, the CDR3 reads TGCGCCAGCAGCTTTGACAGGGCAGATACGCAGTATTTT. Protein product: CASSFDRADTQYF.